Below, 13 T cell receptor beta chains from the same sample are listed, as sequenced in a study of cytomegalovirus exposure and HLA in healthy donors (dated by TCRdb to 2015 to 2018). Libraries were prepared through the immunoSEQ multiplex PCR assay. A mixture of 60 forward primers for TCR Vbeta segments and 13 reverse primers for TCR Jbeta segments was used in the multiplex PCR. TCRdb obtained this table from immuneACCESS and retained in-frame rearrangements with V and J assigned. These tables miss some clones; where compared with another copy, unresolved V genes account for less than half of the shortfall, and the remainder is unexplained. The sample table shows approximately 190,000 clones, and approximately 12% are seen once. The ten largest make up 7.8% of the sample. Sequences were obtained from PBMCs. The receptors originated from a man aged 45-65 years in good health and CMV-seropositive.

This clone turned up a few times. The chain joins TRBV18 to TRBJ1-2; TRBD1 might be the D (5 bases). Germline loops: CDR1 KGHSH, CDR2 LQKENI. The CDR3 length is 13 residues. V shed 3 bases and J shed 4 bases, with 9 bases lying between them. CDR3 region: CASSPADSYGYTF. For the CDR3, the DNA is TGTGCCAGCTCACCCGCAGACAGCTATGGCTACACCTTC.

The rearrangement joins TRBV7-2 to TRBJ2-2, with TRBD1 identical over 8 bases. CDR3 length equals 16 residues. The germline V gene has CDR1 SGHTA and CDR2 FQGNSA. After removal of 4 bases from V and 6 bases from J, the junction contained 10 bases not matched to a gene. The CDR3 region is CASSSGGLSRSGELFF. In DNA, the CDR3 is TGTGCCAGCAGCTCAGGGGGCCTATCAAGATCCGGGGAGCTGTTTTTT.

This clone was counted a few times. The J gene is TRBJ2-7, the V gene TRBV6-5; D might be TRBD2 (7 bases). From germline, CDR1 is MNHEY and CDR2 SVGAGI. V was trimmed by 2 bases and J by 9 bases, leaving 20 bases between them. The CDR3 contains 15 residues. CDR3 coding DNA: TGTGCCAGCAGTTACAGTGGGGGGGGCCGCGGTGGGCAGTACTTC. It codes for CASSYSGGGRGGQYF.

Written as DNA, the CDR3 is TGTGCCAGCTCTAGGGGTCTCGGAGCTTTCTTT. It encodes CASSRGLGAFF. This chain joins TRBV25-1 and TRBJ1-1; D might be TRBD1 (5 bases). The germline CDR1 and CDR2 sequences are MGHDK and SYGVNS. The CDR3 runs 11 residues. The germline V and J ends were trimmed by 8 bases and 10 bases, with 14 bases remaining between them. Full variable domain (outside the CDR3, taken from reference TRBV25-1 and TRBJ1-1): EADIYQTPRYLVIGTGKKITLECSQTMGHDKMYWYQQDPGMELHLIHYSYGVNSTEKGDLSSESTVSRIRTEHFPLTLESARPSHTSQYLCASSRGLGAFFGQGTRLTVV.

This chain links TRBV7-2 with TRBJ1-3; the D is unclear. This CDR3 contains 15 residues. The germline V gene encodes CDR1 SGHTA and CDR2 FQGNSA. The V end lost 1 base, the J end lost 4 bases, and 11 bases lay between the germline ends. As DNA, the CDR3 is TGTGCCAGCAGCTTAGTTACCAGGAACGGAAACACCATATATTTT. It specifies CASSLVTRNGNTIYF.

This clone was detected a few times. The chain has TRBV6-1 and TRBJ2-5; D remains ambiguous. The CDR3 totals 14 residues. Germline CDR1 is MNHNS and CDR2 is SASEGT. Trimming removed 6 bases at V and 0 bases at J, with 11 bases between. In nucleotides, the CDR3 is TGTGCCAGCAGAGGAGAGTTTAACCAAGAGACCCAGTACTTC. This codes for CASRGEFNQETQYF.

The chain employs TRBV13 and TRBJ1-1; D is unclear. Trimming removed 7 bases at V and 4 bases at J, with 13 bases between. This CDR3 comprises 13 residues. The germline CDR1 and CDR2 sequences are PRHDT and FYEKMQ (reference sequence). The CDR3 nucleotides read TGTGCCAGCACCCCACCGGGAAGCACTGAAGCTTTCTTT. This sequence encodes CASTPPGSTEAFF.

This clone turned up a few times. This chain uses TRBV19 with TRBJ1-5; TRBD1 aligns across 7 bases. J was trimmed by 2 bases and V by 5 bases; bases with no gene match: 6. The CDR3 totals 15 residues. Per the germline V gene, CDR1 is LNHDA and CDR2 is SQIVND (reference sequence). The CDR3 is CASSPRQGGNQPQHF. DNA of the CDR3: TGTGCCAGTAGTCCTCGACAGGGTGGCAATCAGCCCCAGCATTTT.

The chain recombines TRBV28 with TRBJ1-2; 9 bases line up with TRBD1. Germline V gene data show CDR1 as MDHEN and CDR2 as SYDVKM. The V segment lost 8 bases and the J segment 3 bases; nucleotides outside the gene matches: 4. The CDR3 length is 13 residues. This CDR3 is CASGTGLDYGYTF. The CDR3 nucleotides read TGTGCCAGCGGGACAGGGCTGGACTATGGCTACACCTTC.

The chain joins TRBV30 to TRBJ2-3, with D uncertain. This CDR3 has 12 amino acids. Trimming left V 0 bases short and J 6 bases short, with 7 bases between. Germline V lookup: CDR1 GTSNPN, CDR2 SVGIG (reference sequence). In DNA form, the CDR3 reads TGTGCCTGGAGTGTAAGCTATGATACGCAGTATTTT. Its translation: CAWSVSYDTQYF.

This clone was seen a few times. This CDR3 reads CASSQDPAGGVHEKLFF. CDR3 nucleotides: TGCGCCAGCAGCCAAGATCCGGCAGGGGGCGTTCATGAAAAACTGTTTTTT. This chain connects TRBV4-3 to TRBJ1-4, with 8 bases matching TRBD1. This CDR3 has 17 amino acids. Germline assignment: CDR1 LGHNA and CDR2 YSLEER. Unmatched junction bases numbered 9, after V lost 0 bases and J lost 6 bases.

This clone was seen more than once but under ten times. The chain is built from TRBV18 and TRBJ1-5; D is undetermined. V gave up 1 base and J gave up 4 bases, with 8 bases separating them. This CDR3 is built from 14 residues. In germline, CDR1 is KGHSH, CDR2 LQKENI. The CDR3 loop reads CASSPQVRNQPQHF. CDR3 DNA: TGTGCCAGCTCACCACAGGTGAGGAATCAGCCCCAGCATTTT.

This sequence joins TRBV7-2 and TRBJ2-1; perhaps TRBD2 as D (6 bases). Germline V gene lookup returns CDR1 SGHTA and CDR2 FQGNSA. With 4 bases removed from V and 15 bases from J, the gap between germline ends came to 25 bases. The length of the CDR3 is 15 residues. The CDR3 bases are TGTGCCAGCAGCTACGCCGCCCGGGACTGGGCGGGTGGGTTCTTC. This encodes CASSYAARDWAGGFF. Filled out from reference TRBV7-2 and TRBJ2-1, the complete variable domain reads GAGVSQSPSNKVTEKGKDVELRCDPISGHTALYWYRQSLGQGLEFLIYFQGNSAPDKSGLPSDRFSAERTGGSVSTLTIQRTQQEDSAVYLCASSYAARDWAGGFFGPGTRLTVL.